The next 13 T cell receptor beta chains were all read from a single sample in a study of CXCR3-negative and CXCR3-positive naive CD8 T cells. The libraries of TRB cDNA were prepared using 5' RACE with UMI labels. Each CDR3 protein gets one entry in TCRdb, which reprocessed the 5' RACE reads and gives no DNA. In all, the sample yields 70,000 to 95,000 distinct CDR3 sequences. Sequencing was performed on naive CXCR3- CD8+ T cells from blood. The subset is: CD45RO-CCR7+CD27+CD95- naive CD8+ T cells lacking CXCR3 (TNR3-). The source of these receptors is a human donor in good health. Some clones in this sample may be carry-over from other donors' samples.

The gene calls are TRBV7-6 and TRBJ1-1. The CDR3 has 13 residues. The germline gives CDR1 SGHVS, CDR2 FNYEAQ. The CDR3 protein is CASGSQGGTEAFF.

The chain recombines TRBV28 with TRBJ2-1; TCRdb's assignment of TRBD1 cannot be checked, as there is no DNA. Germline loops: CDR1 MDHEN, CDR2 SYDVKM. There are 16 residues in the CDR3. The chain's CDR3 is CASSFPGGSIYNEQFF. Together with reference TRBV28 and TRBJ2-1, the CDR3 gives the full variable domain: DVKVTQSSRYLVKRTGEKVFLECVQDMDHENMFWYRQDPGLGLRLIYFSYDVKMKEKGDIPEGYSVSREKKERFSLILESASTNQTSMYLCASSFPGGSIYNEQFFGPGTRLTVL.

The chain couples TRBV2 to TRBJ2-1; there is no DNA to check the TCRdb D call of TRBD2. This CDR3 comprises 15 residues. Germline V gives CDR1 SNHLY, CDR2 FYNNEI. CDR3 residues: CASSVSSGSTDEQFF.

The chain uses TRBV7-2 and TRBJ1-6; as DNA is missing, the TRBD1 call by TCRdb cannot be tested. Germline V gives CDR1 SGHTA, CDR2 FQGNSA. The CDR3 consists of 17 residues. The CDR3: CASSLRGYPSDNSPLHF.

The genes are TRBV7-3 and TRBJ2-1; TCRdb outputs TRBD1, but without DNA this stays unchecked. CDR1 and CDR2 (germline): SGHTA, FQGTGA. The CDR3 runs to 13 residues. CDR3 sequence: CASSLPLNNEQFF.

The chain recombines TRBV5-6 with TRBJ2-5. This CDR3 is 13 amino acids long. Per the germline V gene, CDR1 is SGHDT and CDR2 is YYEEEE. The CDR3 is CASSFRYQETQYF.

This chain joins TRBV4-2 and TRBJ2-7; TCRdb's D call, TRBD2, is unchecked because there is no DNA. The germline gives CDR1 LGHNA, CDR2 YNFKEQ. The CDR3 runs to 14 residues. CDR3: CASSQELAAYEQYF.

This chain connects TRBV7-8 to TRBJ2-1; without DNA, the TCRdb call of TRBD1 cannot be checked. The CDR3 has 15 amino acids. CDR1 is SGHVS and CDR2 is FQNEAQ in the germline V gene. This chain's CDR3 is CASSQGDRGINEQFF.

This rearrangement joins TRBV7-2 to TRBJ2-5; no DNA is available, so the TRBD2 call from TCRdb remains unchecked. This CDR3 has 15 amino acids. The germline V gene encodes CDR1 SGHTA and CDR2 FQGNSA. The CDR3 here is CASSLVLAGQETQYF.

The V call is TRBV29-1, the J call TRBJ2-7; as DNA is missing, the TRBD2 call by TCRdb cannot be tested. The CDR3 runs to 12 residues. The germline gives CDR1 SQVTM, CDR2 ANQGSEA. The CDR3: CSVGLSSYEQYF.

The rearrangement links TRBV29-1 to TRBJ2-2; the TCRdb call, TRBD1, lacks DNA for checking. From germline, CDR1 is SQVTM and CDR2 ANQGSEA. This CDR3 comprises 14 residues. CDR3 in amino acids: CSATGRFSAGELFF.

V and J are TRBV5-6 and TRBJ1-2. Germline-derived CDR1 and CDR2 are SGHDT and YYEEEE. This CDR3 has 13 residues. The CDR3 is CASSLEKNNGYTF.

The V call is TRBV29-1, the J call TRBJ2-5; TCRdb picks TRBD1, but there is no DNA to check that call. Per germline, CDR1 SQVTM and CDR2 ANQGSEA. This CDR3 has 13 amino acids. CDR3 loop: CSVWTGNQETQYF.